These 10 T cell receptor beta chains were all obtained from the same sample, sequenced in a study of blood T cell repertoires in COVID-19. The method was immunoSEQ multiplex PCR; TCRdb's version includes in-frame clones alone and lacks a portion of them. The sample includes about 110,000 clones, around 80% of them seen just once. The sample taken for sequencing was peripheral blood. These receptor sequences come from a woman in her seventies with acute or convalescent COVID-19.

The CDR3 here is CASSAGLGSVETQYF. CDR3 nucleotides: TGTGCCAGCAGTGCGGGACTGGGTAGCGTGGAGACCCAGTACTTC. J is TRBJ2-5 and V is TRBV2, with D possibly matching TRBD2 (6 bases). The germline CDR1 and CDR2 sequences are SNHLY and FYNNEI. The CDR3 runs 15 residues. V lost 4 bases, J lost 5 bases, and 17 bases lay in between.

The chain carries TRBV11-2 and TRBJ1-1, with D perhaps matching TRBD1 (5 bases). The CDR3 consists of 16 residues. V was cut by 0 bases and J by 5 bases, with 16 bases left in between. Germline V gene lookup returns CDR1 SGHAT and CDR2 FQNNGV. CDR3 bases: TGTGCCAGCAGCTTAGATCGCGGGGGAGTGCGGACTGAAGCTTTCTTT. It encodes CASSLDRGGVRTEAFF.

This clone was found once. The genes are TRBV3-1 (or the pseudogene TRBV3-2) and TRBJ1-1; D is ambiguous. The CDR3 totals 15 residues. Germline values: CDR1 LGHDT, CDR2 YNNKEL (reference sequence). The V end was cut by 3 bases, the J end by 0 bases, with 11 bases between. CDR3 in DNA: TGTGCCAGCAGCCATAGTACCCTTCTGAACACTGAAGCTTTCTTT. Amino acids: CASSHSTLLNTEAFF.

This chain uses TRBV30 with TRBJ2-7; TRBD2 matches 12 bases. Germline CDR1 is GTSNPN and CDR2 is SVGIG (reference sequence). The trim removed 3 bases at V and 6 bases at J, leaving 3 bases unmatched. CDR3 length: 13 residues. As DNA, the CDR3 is TGTGCCTGGAGACCACTAGCGGGAGGCGAGCAGTACTTC. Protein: CAWRPLAGGEQYF.

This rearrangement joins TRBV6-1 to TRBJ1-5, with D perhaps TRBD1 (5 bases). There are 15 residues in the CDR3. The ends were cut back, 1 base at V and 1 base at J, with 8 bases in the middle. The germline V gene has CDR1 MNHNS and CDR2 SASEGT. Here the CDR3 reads CASSEGTPSNQPQHF. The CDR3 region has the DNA TGTGCCAGCAGTGAAGGGACACCGAGCAATCAGCCCCAGCATTTT.

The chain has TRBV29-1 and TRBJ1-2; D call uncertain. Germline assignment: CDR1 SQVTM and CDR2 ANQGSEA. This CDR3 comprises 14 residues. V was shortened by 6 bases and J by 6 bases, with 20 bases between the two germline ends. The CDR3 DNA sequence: TGCAGCGTCGTCGCTGCGGGAGGGAACGATGGCTACACCTTC. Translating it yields CSVVAAGGNDGYTF.

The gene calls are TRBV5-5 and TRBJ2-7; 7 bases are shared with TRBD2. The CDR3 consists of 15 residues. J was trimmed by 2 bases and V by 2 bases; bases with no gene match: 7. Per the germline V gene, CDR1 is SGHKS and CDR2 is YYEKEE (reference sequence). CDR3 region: CASSLIDAGAYEQYF. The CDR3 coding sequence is TGTGCCAGCAGCTTAATCGATGCGGGGGCCTACGAGCAGTACTTC.

DNA for the CDR3: TGTGCCAGCAGCTTAGGGGCCCAGGGTACTGAAGCTTTCTTT. Protein: CASSLGAQGTEAFF. V usage is TRBV7-2 and J usage is TRBJ1-1, with D possibly matching TRBD1 (5 bases). The CDR3 totals 14 residues. CDR1 and CDR2 (germline): SGHTA, FQGNSA. V gave up 1 base and J gave up 5 bases, with 11 bases separating them.

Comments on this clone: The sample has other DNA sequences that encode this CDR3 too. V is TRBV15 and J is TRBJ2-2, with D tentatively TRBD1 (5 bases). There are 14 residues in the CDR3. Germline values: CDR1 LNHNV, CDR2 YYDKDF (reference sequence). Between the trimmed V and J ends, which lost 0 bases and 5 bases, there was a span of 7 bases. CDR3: CATSRERGTGELFF. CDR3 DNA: TGTGCCACCAGCAGAGAAAGGGGAACCGGGGAGCTGTTTTTT.

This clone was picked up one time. Written as DNA, the CDR3 is TGCGCCAGCAGCTTGGGGCCCGGGCAAGAGACCCAGTACTTC. Amino acid sequence: CASSLGPGQETQYF. The chain carries TRBV5-1 and TRBJ2-5, with D uncertain. Germline lookup yields CDR1 SGHRS and CDR2 YFSETQ. Trimming removed 0 bases at V and 2 bases at J, with 8 bases between. The CDR3 is made up of 14 amino acids.